The T cell receptor beta chain under discussion was sequenced for a study of control samples from healthy donors and cancer patients. Generated by immunoSEQ multiplex PCR, the TCRdb table keeps only in-frame clones and is missing some. Here the sample spans some 200,000 clones, over 90% being singletons. The trim removed 2 bases at V and 4 bases at J, leaving 6 bases unmatched. The length of the CDR3 is 15 residues. CDR1 and CDR2 from the germline V gene are SGHRS and YFSETQ. V gene TRBV5-1 combines with J gene TRBJ1-2, with 9 nucleotides matching TRBD1. The sequence derives from a middle-aged man in good health. The specimen was blood. The CDR3 nucleotides are TGCGCCAGCAGCTTACAGGGGGCGCCCGCCTATGGCTACACCTTC. Its protein product is CASSLQGAPAYGYTF.